This TCR beta chain was sequenced for a study of early T cells in non-severe SARS-CoV-2 infection. This CDR3 is 15 amino acids long. Trimming took off 7 bases at V and 8 bases at J, with 23 bases between the two ends. Broader study findings: Private and CD4 specificities were missed by VDJdb matching, which favored anti-spike CD8 responses.

Using its own MiXCR run on the 5' RACE reads, TCRdb lists one record per CDR3 protein. The repertoire consists of about 62,000 distinct CDR3 sequences, with 7.5% to 10% occurring once and the leading ten covering approximately 1.1%. The sample holds many counts of this clonotype. What it binds is not known. The V gene is TRBV12-3 or TRBV12-4, the J gene TRBJ1-1; D may be TRBD1 (6 bases). Source material: whole blood. This receptor was taken from an adult who was a healthcare worker with PCR-confirmed SARS-CoV-2 infection or an uninfected control (not recorded which). The DNA of the CDR3 is TGTGCCAGCACTAAACTACAGGGAGGTCGTTTCGAAGCTTTCTTT. Translated: CASTKLQGGRFEAFF.